The 22 T cell receptor beta chains below were found in one sample sequenced in a study of OX40 agonist ivuxolimab in advanced cancers. Produced via immunoSEQ multiplex PCR; TCRdb's table is partial and in-frame only. The sample lists 25,000 to 35,000 clones, roughly 80% occurring once. This specimen consisted of CD4+ or CD8+ T cells sorted from blood, obtained in a trial of the OX40 agonist ivuxolimab. Source of these receptors: an adult with an advanced solid tumor such as melanoma, head and neck, liver or kidney cancer.

The genes are TRBV5-6 and TRBJ2-5; 8 nucleotides agree with TRBD1. Judging by the DNA end, TRBJ2-7 fits better; the J call may be wrong. The germline gives CDR1 SGHDT, CDR2 YYEEEE. The CDR3 runs 17 residues. CDR3 sequence reads: CASSFEDREDGRYEQYF. CDR3 coding DNA: TGTGCCAGCAGCTTCGAGGACAGGGAGGATGGGCGCTACGAGCAGTACTTC.

The gene calls are TRBV6-1 and TRBJ1-5; D not certain. The length of the CDR3 is 14 residues. The germline V gene encodes CDR1 MNHNS and CDR2 SASEGT. Trimming stripped 6 bases from V and 0 bases from J, with 9 bases between. CDR3: CASSVGDSNQPQHF. For the CDR3, the DNA is TGTGCCAGCAGCGTTGGGGATAGCAATCAGCCCCAGCATTTT.

This chain joins TRBV2 and TRBJ2-6; TRBD1 matches at 8 bases. The junction had 4 bases not matched to a gene; V was cut back by 1 base and J by 14 bases. The CDR3 consists of 13 residues. Germline assignment: CDR1 SNHLY and CDR2 FYNNEI. CDR3 sequence: CASSEGTGLLLTF. In DNA, the CDR3 is TGTGCCAGCAGTGAAGGGACAGGGCTCCTCCTGACTTTC.

The J gene is TRBJ2-3, the V gene TRBV4-1; weak D call: TRBD2 (6 bases). Trimming took 0 bases from V and 4 from J, leaving 14 bases between them. The germline CDR1 and CDR2 sequences are MGHRA and YSYEKL. The length of the CDR3 is 16 residues. The CDR3 bases are TGCGCCAGCAGCCAAGACCCTGGCGGGATCCCAGATACGCAGTATTTT. It encodes CASSQDPGGIPDTQYF.

V usage is TRBV7-6 and J usage is TRBJ2-5, with 7 nucleotides matching TRBD2. The CDR3 consists of 15 residues. V trimming: 5 bases; J trimming: 5 bases; junction bases outside the gene matches: 11. Germline V gene data show CDR1 as SGHVS and CDR2 as FNYEAQ. This CDR3 reads CASSPRERGGETQYF. CDR3 bases: TGTGCCAGCAGCCCCCGGGAGCGGGGAGGGGAGACCCAGTACTTC. The variable domain in full, completed from reference TRBV7-6 and TRBJ2-5, reads GAGVSQSPRYKVTKRGQDVALRCDPISGHVSLYWYRQALGQGPEFLTYFNYEAQQDKSGLPNDRFSAERPEGSISTLTIQRTEQRDSAMYRCASSPRERGGETQYFGPGTRLLVL.

By its share, this clone is medium-sized. V is TRBV11-2 and J is TRBJ2-5; D call uncertain. Germline-derived CDR1 and CDR2 are SGHAT and FQNNGV. The CDR3 runs 14 residues. Trimming cost V 2 bases and J 1 base, with 8 bases left between them. In DNA, the CDR3 is TGTGCCAGCAGCTTACAAACATCCCAAGAGACCCAGTACTTC. Translated, it gives CASSLQTSQETQYF.

This chain connects TRBV4-3 to TRBJ1-2; 10 bases are shared with TRBD1. V shed 4 bases and J 0 bases; nucleotides not matched to a gene: 8. Germline CDR1 LGHNA, CDR2 YSLEER. CDR3 size: 17 residues. CDR3 region: CASSPRTGGLANYGYTF. In DNA form, the CDR3 reads TGCGCCAGCAGCCCCCGGACAGGGGGGTTAGCTAACTATGGCTACACCTTC.

The J gene is TRBJ2-1, the V gene TRBV7-6; tentatively, D is TRBD1 (6 bases). CDR3 length: 16 amino acids. From germline, CDR1 is SGHVS and CDR2 FNYEAQ. V was clipped by 1 base and J by 1 base, with 11 bases between them. DNA for the CDR3: TGTGCCAGCAGCTTAGGGCAGGGGAAATCCTACAATGAGCAGTTCTTC. Translation gives CASSLGQGKSYNEQFF.

V is TRBV5-6 and J is TRBJ1-6; no reliable D call. The CDR3 length is 13 residues. Germline loops: CDR1 SGHDT, CDR2 YYEEEE. V was cut by 3 bases and J by 7 bases, with 8 bases left in between. The CDR3 sequence: CASSSSLNSPLHF. CDR3 DNA: TGTGCCAGCAGCTCCAGTTTGAATTCACCCCTCCACTTT.

V and J are TRBV4-1 and TRBJ1-2, with D maybe TRBD1 (5 bases). The CDR3 runs to 14 residues. Germline V gene lookup returns CDR1 MGHRA and CDR2 YSYEKL. Trimming pared 0 bases from V and 7 bases from J, leaving 12 bases between. CDR3 protein: CASSQERDSGGYTF. CDR3 coding DNA: TGCGCCAGCAGCCAAGAACGGGACTCGGGTGGCTACACCTTC.

This clone is classed as medium-sized (0.01 to 0.1%). Other DNA sequences from this sample encode an identical CDR3 as well. The gene calls are TRBV6-5 and TRBJ1-6; 9 nucleotides agree with TRBD1. The J segment lost 8 bases and the V segment lost 0 bases, leaving 2 bases of the junction unmatched. The CDR3 is 15 residues long. CDR1 and CDR2 (germline): MNHEY, SVGAGI. The CDR3 region has the DNA TGTGCCAGCAGTTACTCCCGGACAGGGGATTCACCCCTCCACTTT. This encodes CASSYSRTGDSPLHF.

The chain is built from TRBV30 and TRBJ2-2; 7 bases map to TRBD2. V dropped 1 base and J dropped 0; count of bases not matched to a gene: 5. The germline V gene encodes CDR1 GTSNPN and CDR2 SVGIG (reference sequence). The CDR3 totals 16 residues. This CDR3 reads CAWSGGGSSNTGELFF. In DNA form, the CDR3 reads TGTGCCTGGAGTGGGGGAGGGAGTTCGAACACCGGGGAGCTGTTTTTT. Based on the CDR3 plus reference TRBV30 and TRBJ2-2, the full variable domain is SQTIHQWPATLVQPVGSPLSLECTVEGTSNPNLYWYRQAAGRGLQLLFYSVGIGQISSEVPQNLSASRPQDRQFILSSKKLLLSDSGFYLCAWSGGGSSNTGELFFGEGSRLTVL.

This sequence joins TRBV13 and TRBJ2-1, with TRBD1 matching over 8 bases. The V gene's germline CDR1 is PRHDT and CDR2 FYEKMQ (reference sequence). J gave up 5 bases and V 3 bases, and 15 bases lay outside the gene matches. The CDR3 consists of 18 residues. The CDR3 DNA sequence: TGTGCCAGCAGCTTCGGTACAACTCCGGGACAGGAGAACAATGAGCAGTTCTTC. As protein: CASSFGTTPGQENNEQFF.

V usage is TRBV6-6 and J usage is TRBJ1-5; D unclear. The germline V and J ends were trimmed by 5 bases and 0 bases, with 5 bases remaining between them. CDR1 is MNHNY, CDR2 SVGAGI, per germline (reference sequence). The CDR3 covers 13 residues. CDR3 protein: CASSRNSNQPQHF. CDR3 bases: TGTGCCAGCAGTAGGAATAGCAATCAGCCCCAGCATTTT.

V is TRBV18 and J is TRBJ2-1; tentatively, D is TRBD1 (6 bases). Germline CDR1 KGHSH, CDR2 LQKENI. V was cut by 4 bases and J by 4 bases, with 11 bases left in between. This CDR3 comprises 14 residues. For the CDR3, the DNA is TGTGCCAGCTCACAGAAAACAGGGTACAATGAGCAGTTCTTC. This codes for CASSQKTGYNEQFF.

The chain has TRBV5-8 and TRBJ2-7; D gene uncertain. Germline V gene sequence: CDR1 SGHTS, CDR2 YDEGEE. The CDR3 is made up of 15 amino acids. V was clipped by 0 bases and J by 5 bases, with 15 bases between them. CDR3 region: CASSLVASLGNEQYF. The CDR3 region has the DNA TGTGCCAGCAGCTTGGTCGCCTCCCTGGGCAACGAGCAGTACTTC.

The chain joins TRBV16 to TRBJ1-2; tentatively, D is TRBD1 (6 bases). Per germline, CDR1 KGHSY and CDR2 FQNENV. The V end was cut by 2 bases, the J end by 0 bases, with 19 bases between. This CDR3 has 18 residues. DNA for the CDR3: TGTGCCAGCAGCCAAACGCCGGGGGGGCCAGTCACTAACTATGGCTACACCTTC. Its translation: CASSQTPGGPVTNYGYTF.

The chain links TRBV7-6 to TRBJ2-7; 13 bases are shared with TRBD2. J was trimmed by 2 bases and V by 0 bases; bases with no gene match: 7. This CDR3 has 18 amino acids. The germline V gene has CDR1 SGHVS and CDR2 FNYEAQ. CDR3: CASSLAPGLAGLTYEQYF. DNA for the CDR3: TGTGCCAGCAGCTTAGCGCCGGGACTAGCGGGACTCACCTACGAGCAGTACTTC.

J is TRBJ1-1 and V is TRBV15; 8 bases map to TRBD1. Unmatched junction bases numbered 6, after V lost 5 bases and J lost 7 bases. The CDR3 consists of 13 residues. Germline V gene lookup returns CDR1 LNHNV and CDR2 YYDKDF (reference sequence). The CDR3 region is CATSQTGVGEAFF. Here the CDR3 DNA reads TGTGCCACCAGCCAGACAGGGGTGGGTGAAGCTTTCTTT.

This chain uses TRBV11-3 with TRBJ2-1; D is uncertain. CDR3 length: 12 residues. Germline V gene sequence: CDR1 SGHNT, CDR2 YENEEA. V was clipped by 4 bases and J by 6 bases, with 7 bases between them. Written as DNA, the CDR3 is TGTGCCAGCAGCTGGGAACCCAATGAGCAGTTCTTC. Translating it yields CASSWEPNEQFF.

This chain connects TRBV5-6 to TRBJ2-2; 10 bases are shared with TRBD2. Germline assignment: CDR1 SGHDT and CDR2 YYEEEE. With V trimmed by 4 bases and J by 4 bases, 16 bases remained unmatched. The CDR3 extends over 19 amino acids. For the CDR3, the DNA is TGTGCCAGCAGCGATGTAACAGGGGAGGCTAGCGGGAGCACCGGGGAGCTGTTTTTT. Encoded protein: CASSDVTGEASGSTGELFF.

This chain joins TRBV6-5 and TRBJ2-7; D possibly corresponds to TRBD1 (6 bases). Germline lookup yields CDR1 MNHEY and CDR2 SVGAGI. V lost 6 bases, J lost 3 bases, and 15 bases lay in between. This CDR3 has 14 residues. CDR3 nucleotides: TGTGCCAGCAGCGACCAACAGGGTGACTACGAGCAGTACTTC. This sequence encodes CASSDQQGDYEQYF.